This TCR beta chain is from a study of breast tumors, draining lymph nodes, adjacent tissues. Axillary draining lymph nodes of breast cancer patients supplied the node samples. TCRdb reprocessed the multiplex PCR reads with MiXCR, giving one entry per CDR3 protein. The sample has about 180,000 distinct CDR3 sequences, 25% to 40% seen once. This sequence was found in a female donor with breast cancer. Some clones in this sample may be carry-over from other donors' samples. Sequencing used axillary lymph node tissue.

This CDR3 reads CASSRGGAGNQPQHF. Here the CDR3 DNA reads TGTGCCAGCAGTAGGGGGGGGGCTGGAAATCAGCCCCAGCATTTT. The V call is TRBV9, the J call TRBJ1-5; TRBD1 is a possible D gene (6 bases). The CDR3 has 15 residues. Germline-derived CDR1 and CDR2 are SGDLS and YYNGEE. Trimming removed 5 bases from V and 4 bases from J, with 16 bases in between.